The next 29 T cell receptor beta chains were all read from a single sample in a study of T-cell reconstitution after alpha-beta-depleted transplantation in children. The authors prepared the TCRbeta library with unique molecular identifiers. TCRdb reprocessed the PCR reads via MiXCR and lists one record per CDR3 protein. This table holds 780,000 or so distinct CDR3 sequences, under 20% found once. Sequenced material: PBMCs, mostly from graft donor cells, taken 360 days after TCRalphabeta/CD19-depleted stem cell transplant. The receptors originated from a male patient younger than 18 who had a stem cell transplant for acute lymphoblastic leukemia, so the T cells may come from the graft donor.

V usage is TRBV5-1 and J usage is TRBJ1-1; 9 bases agree with TRBD1. V gave up 4 bases and J gave up 0 bases; unmatched junction bases: 10. This CDR3 is built from 17 residues. Germline loops: CDR1 SGHRS, CDR2 YFSETQ. CDR3 in DNA: TGCGCCAGCAGCGATGGACAGGGGTTTGTTATGAACACTGAAGCTTTCTTT. Translated: CASSDGQGFVMNTEAFF. Full variable domain (missing parts from reference TRBV5-1 and TRBJ1-1): KAGVTQTPRYLIKTRGQQVTLSCSPISGHRSVSWYQQTPGQGLQFLFEYFSETQRNKGNFPGRFSGRQFSNSRSEMNVSTLELGDSALYLCASSDGQGFVMNTEAFFGQGTRLTVV.

About this clonotype itself: Its ends do not fully match the called genes, so a read error is possible. The V gene is TRBV20-1, the J gene TRBJ2-7; 8 bases line up with TRBD1. CDR3 length: 15 amino acids. Per the germline V gene, CDR1 is DFQATT and CDR2 is SNEGSKA (reference sequence). The CDR3 sequence: CRARDIGQGFYEQYF. The CDR3 nucleotides read TGCAGAGCTAGAGATATCGGACAGGGTTTTTACGAGCAGTACTTC.

J is TRBJ2-1 and V is TRBV20-1, with D perhaps matching TRBD1 or TRBD2 (5 bases each). This CDR3 has 12 residues. V shed 8 bases and J shed 5 bases, with 13 bases lying between them. CDR1 and CDR2 from the germline V gene are DFQATT and SNEGSKA (reference sequence). The CDR3 here is CSSRGANNEQFF. The CDR3 DNA follows: TGCAGTTCGAGGGGAGCGAACAATGAGCAGTTCTTC.

This clonotype has a count of ten or more. V is TRBV9 and J is TRBJ2-3, with D unclear. This CDR3 contains 14 residues. The germline gives CDR1 SGDLS, CDR2 YYNGEE. Between the trimmed V and J ends, which lost 2 bases and 0 bases, there was a span of 7 bases. CDR3 coding DNA: TGTGCCAGCAGCGTCCAGCACAGCACAGATACGCAGTATTTT. It is translated as CASSVQHSTDTQYF.

This clonotype was counted a few times. J is TRBJ2-1 and V is TRBV7-9; 8 bases are a match to TRBD2. The J segment lost 7 bases and the V segment lost 5 bases, leaving 7 bases of the junction unmatched. CDR1 and CDR2 from the germline V gene are SEHNR and FQNEAQ (reference sequence). CDR3 size: 14 residues. This CDR3 reads CASSPKRENNEQFF. In nucleotides, the CDR3 is TGTGCCAGCAGCCCTAAGCGGGAGAATAATGAGCAGTTCTTC.

The V call is TRBV29-1, the J call TRBJ2-3; 7 positions match TRBD2. Germline V lookup: CDR1 SQVTM, CDR2 ANQGSEA. V was pared by 7 bases and J by 0 bases, with 22 bases of the junction left unmatched. The CDR3 consists of 19 residues. CDR3 sequence: CSAYAEISGARTSTDTQYF. The CDR3 DNA sequence: TGCAGCGCCTACGCAGAAATAAGCGGGGCCCGAACTAGCACAGATACGCAGTATTTT.

This clonotype has more than one count but fewer than ten. This sequence joins TRBV5-1 and TRBJ2-1; TRBD1 agrees at 10 bases. There are 14 residues in the CDR3. The V gene's germline CDR1 is SGHRS and CDR2 YFSETQ. The V gene end was trimmed by 7 bases and the J gene end by 4 bases; junction bases not matched to a gene: 5. The CDR3 loop reads CASSGTGVYNEQFF. As DNA, the CDR3 is TGCGCCAGCTCCGGGACAGGGGTGTACAATGAGCAGTTCTTC.

This clonotype was found a few times. The rearrangement uses TRBV12-3 or TRBV12-4 and TRBJ1-1; no reliable D call. The CDR3 is made up of 13 amino acids. Trimming shortened V by 6 bases and J by 6 bases, and 14 bases separated the two germline ends. The CDR3 reads CASSTGRAPEAFF. The CDR3 DNA follows: TGTGCCAGCAGCACCGGGAGGGCTCCTGAAGCTTTCTTT.

This clonotype came up a few times. The V call is TRBV19, the J call TRBJ1-2; possible D gene TRBD1, 5 bases. There are 16 residues in the CDR3. The ends were cut back, 7 bases at V and 4 bases at J, with 22 bases in the middle. The germline gives CDR1 LNHDA, CDR2 SQIVND (reference sequence). The CDR3 is CASTRGGRVWGYGYTF. The CDR3 nucleotides are TGTGCCAGTACCCGCGGGGGACGGGTCTGGGGCTATGGCTACACCTTC.

This clonotype was counted between two and nine times. The rearrangement uses TRBV12-3 or TRBV12-4 and TRBJ2-7, with a weak D call TRBD1 (5 bases). Trimming took 5 bases from V and 3 from J, leaving 17 bases between them. The CDR3 runs to 15 residues. The CDR3 sequence: CASSPPTGVHYEQYF. The CDR3 region has the DNA TGTGCCAGCAGTCCCCCCACAGGAGTTCACTACGAGCAGTACTTC.

The J gene is TRBJ2-7, the V gene TRBV20-1, with a tentative D call TRBD2 (6 bases). The CDR3 sequence is 13 residues long. V shed 4 bases and J shed 4 bases, with 14 bases lying between them. Germline CDR1 and CDR2: DFQATT and SNEGSKA (reference sequence). The CDR3 DNA follows: TGCAGTGCTATCCAGCCTAGCGTTTACGAGCAGTACTTC. Translated, it gives CSAIQPSVYEQYF.

In its sample, this clonotype was seen a few times. The chain uses TRBV20-1 and TRBJ2-1; D call uncertain. The germline V and J ends were trimmed by 6 bases and 5 bases, with 23 bases remaining between them. Germline V lookup: CDR1 DFQATT, CDR2 SNEGSKA (reference sequence). The CDR3 runs to 16 residues. The CDR3 DNA reads as TGCAGTGCCACAAGTGCAAGGACGTCGGCAGACAATGAGCAGTTCTTC. Protein product: CSATSARTSADNEQFF.

This clonotype was seen only a few times. The chain carries TRBV12-3 or TRBV12-4 and TRBJ2-7, with 10 positions matching TRBD1. V dropped 7 bases and J dropped 6; count of bases not matched to a gene: 9. The CDR3 spans 14 residues. The CDR3 protein is CASTTTGGLGEQYF. The CDR3 DNA reads TGTGCCAGCACCACGACAGGGGGCTTAGGCGAGCAGTACTTC.

The table lists this clonotype with a few counts. The chain joins TRBV20-1 to TRBJ2-7, with TRBD2 identical over 8 bases. Germline V gene data show CDR1 as DFQATT and CDR2 as SNEGSKA (reference sequence). The J segment lost 1 base and the V segment lost 2 bases, leaving 4 bases of the junction unmatched. This CDR3 region has 14 residues. In DNA, the CDR3 is TGCAGTGCTAGAAGACTAGCGTCTTCCTACGAGCAGTACTTC. It specifies CSARRLASSYEQYF.

Note on this clonotype: This sequence may be a read error, since a much larger clone differs from it by one base. The V gene is TRBV28, the J gene TRBJ2-1; a weak D match, TRBD2 (6 bases). The germline V and J ends were trimmed by 1 base and 15 bases, with 19 bases remaining between them. Germline CDR1 MDHEN, CDR2 SYDVKM. The CDR3 length is 14 residues. The chain's CDR3 is CASSLFSTTTSPFF. DNA of the CDR3: TGTGCCAGCAGTTTATTTAGCACGACTACTAGCCCGTTCTTC.

The chain recombines TRBV5-1 with TRBJ2-2, with D possibly matching TRBD1 (5 bases). This CDR3 is built from 15 residues. Germline CDR1 and CDR2: SGHRS and YFSETQ. Trimming shortened V by 0 bases and J by 3 bases, and 9 bases separated the two germline ends. This chain's CDR3 is CASSLVLGDTGELFF. The CDR3 bases are TGCGCCAGCAGCTTGGTTTTAGGGGACACCGGGGAGCTGTTTTTT.

The chain recombines TRBV20-1 with TRBJ1-1, with D hard to call. V shed 7 bases and J shed 2 bases, with 8 bases lying between them. Germline V gives CDR1 DFQATT, CDR2 SNEGSKA (reference sequence). This CDR3 has 11 amino acids. Here the CDR3 reads CSGPENTEAFF. CDR3 bases: TGCAGTGGACCGGAAAACACTGAAGCTTTCTTT.

This chain uses TRBV29-1 with TRBJ1-2; 7 nucleotides align to TRBD1. CDR3 length: 17 residues. Germline V CDR1 and CDR2: SQVTM, ANQGSEA. The J segment lost 0 bases and the V segment lost 1 base, leaving 11 bases of the junction unmatched. In DNA, the CDR3 is TGCAGCGTTGAAGGGTGGGACAGAGAGAACCCTAACTATGGCTACACCTTC. Amino acids: CSVEGWDRENPNYGYTF.

This clonotype was detected only a few times. The rearrangement links TRBV12-3 or TRBV12-4 to TRBJ1-3; D is unclear. The germline V and J ends were trimmed by 6 bases and 6 bases, with 18 bases remaining between them. The length of the CDR3 is 15 residues. Written as DNA, the CDR3 is TGTGCCAGCAGCCCGAGAAAGGGTCAAAAAAACACCATATATTTT. Translated, it gives CASSPRKGQKNTIYF.

This clonotype was seen only a few times. This sequence joins TRBV10-3 and TRBJ2-7, with D perhaps TRBD2 (6 bases). This CDR3 contains 14 residues. The ends were cut back, 3 bases at V and 0 bases at J, with 9 bases in the middle. Looked up from germline, CDR1 is ENHRY and CDR2 is SYGVKD. The CDR3 reads CAISDAGSSYEQYF. The CDR3 region has the DNA TGTGCCATCAGTGACGCGGGGAGCTCCTACGAGCAGTACTTC.

This clonotype has more than one count but fewer than ten. The V call is TRBV29-1, the J call TRBJ1-3; possible D gene TRBD1, 5 bases. V lost 5 bases, J lost 3 bases, and 11 bases lay in between. Germline V lookup: CDR1 SQVTM, CDR2 ANQGSEA. This CDR3 is built from 13 residues. The CDR3 is CSVQTDFGNTIYF. The CDR3 nucleotides read TGCAGCGTTCAGACAGATTTTGGAAACACCATATATTTT.

The V and J genes are TRBV29-1 and TRBJ2-5; no clear D. The CDR3 sequence is 14 residues long. From germline, CDR1 is SQVTM and CDR2 ANQGSEA. Trimming removed 0 bases at V and 5 bases at J, with 13 bases between. As DNA, the CDR3 is TGCAGCGTTGAAGAAACTGGGGTTGAGGAGACCCAGTACTTC. The encoded protein is CSVEETGVEETQYF.

This clonotype was recorded many times. The chain combines TRBV5-1 with TRBJ2-5; D may be TRBD1 (5 bases). CDR1 is SGHRS and CDR2 is YFSETQ in the germline V gene. Trimming took 1 base from V and 4 from J, leaving 14 bases between them. The CDR3 runs to 15 residues. The CDR3 sequence is CASSLPQGRGETQYF. For the CDR3, the DNA is TGCGCCAGCAGCTTGCCCCAGGGTAGGGGAGAGACCCAGTACTTC. The variable domain in full, completed from reference TRBV5-1 and TRBJ2-5, reads KAGVTQTPRYLIKTRGQQVTLSCSPISGHRSVSWYQQTPGQGLQFLFEYFSETQRNKGNFPGRFSGRQFSNSRSEMNVSTLELGDSALYLCASSLPQGRGETQYFGPGTRLLVL.

This clonotype has just one count. This sequence may be a read error, since a much larger clone differs from it by one base. The gene calls are TRBV20-1 and TRBJ2-3; 9 bases agree with TRBD2. The CDR3 has 17 residues. Germline CDR1 is DFQATT and CDR2 is SNEGSKA (reference sequence). The CDR3 reads CCARDLLAGGPTDTQYF. The CDR3 DNA reads as TGCTGTGCTAGAGATCTGCTCGCGGGAGGGCCCACAGATACGCAGTATTTT.

The CDR3 loop reads CASSWTGEIYEQYF. CDR3 DNA sequence: TGTGCCAGCTCTTGGACAGGGGAGATCTACGAGCAGTACTTC. The chain is built from TRBV5-6 and TRBJ2-7; TRBD1 matches at 9 bases. This CDR3 is built from 14 residues. Germline V gene lookup returns CDR1 SGHDT and CDR2 YYEEEE. The J segment lost 3 bases and the V segment lost 7 bases, leaving 8 bases of the junction unmatched.

The chain recombines TRBV6-2 or TRBV6-3 with TRBJ2-1, with 7 bases identical to TRBD2. Trimming at V came to 5 bases and at J to 7 bases, leaving 11 bases not matched to a gene. Germline CDR1 is MNHEY and CDR2 is SVGEGT. The CDR3 sequence is 15 residues long. CDR3 nucleotide sequence: TGTGCCAGCAGTCAGAGCGGGACGGGGAGGAATGAGCAGTTCTTC. Residues: CASSQSGTGRNEQFF.

This chain connects TRBV6-1 to TRBJ2-1; perhaps TRBD2 as D (5 bases). V was cut by 8 bases and J by 5 bases, with 10 bases left in between. The length of the CDR3 is 12 residues. The V gene's germline CDR1 is MNHNS and CDR2 SASEGT. The CDR3 bases are TGTGCCAGCGGGAGTCCCAACAATGAGCAGTTCTTC. Its protein product is CASGSPNNEQFF.

The chain uses TRBV7-3 and TRBJ1-5, with D tentatively TRBD1 (5 bases). V lost 5 bases to trimming and J lost 7 bases, with 12 bases between them. There are 13 residues in the CDR3. Germline V gene lookup returns CDR1 SGHTA and CDR2 FQGTGA. The CDR3 coding sequence is TGTGCCAGCAGCGGAGGGGTGGAACAGCCCCAGCATTTT. Amino acids: CASSGGVEQPQHF.

This rearrangement joins TRBV7-9 to TRBJ1-2; 7 bases line up with TRBD1. The CDR3 sequence is 16 residues long. Germline trimming cut 5 bases from V and 3 bases from J; bases unmatched to any gene: 12. The germline gives CDR1 SEHNR, CDR2 FQNEAQ (reference sequence). This CDR3 is CASSPGGQLAYYGYTF. The CDR3 nucleotides are TGTGCCAGCAGCCCCGGGGGACAGCTAGCCTACTATGGCTACACCTTC.